This is a list of T cell receptor beta chains from one sample in a study of T cell repertoires in cytomegalovirus infection. These receptors have no known antigen. TCRdb re-called the reads with MiXCR, one entry per CDR3 protein. The sample holds about 900,000 distinct CDR3 sequences, roughly 30% seen once. The sequencing here drew on cultured CD8+ T cells from PBMCs, taken from culture after CMV antigen stimulation. The origin of the receptors is a human donor in good health (CMV status not recorded). Some clones in this sample may be carry-over from other donors' samples. Each CDR3 is given with its conserved first and last residue. Clone size is shown for a subset of rows, as once, few, many or a class of expanded clone.

>.|12|TRBV19|TRBJ2-1
CASMGLVPEQFF
>.|15|TRBV6-6|TRBJ1-5
CASSYLDRGLQPQHF
>.|12|TRBV9|TRBJ1-1
CASSVATGEAFF
>few|17|TRBV19|TRBJ2-7
CASSIGIREITDYEQYF
>.|21|TRBV7-3|TRBJ2-6
CASSPNHIAGGWGSGANVLTF
>.|14|TRBV19|TRBJ1-2
CASSPEGTGYGYTF
>.|15|TRBV12-3/TRBV12-4|TRBJ1-1
CASSRPTIRGAEAFF
>few|15|TRBV27|TRBJ2-3
CASSLQGWSTDTQYF
>.|16|TRBV6-5|TRBJ2-3
CASRTGISGYTDTQYF
>.|15|TRBV7-9|TRBJ1-1
CASSLVDRVNTEAFF
>.|16|TRBV29-1|TRBJ2-3
CSVVMALAAYTDTQYF
>.|14|TRBV6-2/TRBV6-3|TRBJ2-7
CASSQGQPRHEQYF
>few|15|TRBV7-9|TRBJ2-3
CASSLGDKSTDTQYF
>few|15|TRBV27|TRBJ2-2
CASSSLGPFTGELFF
>few|17|TRBV10-3|TRBJ1-2
CAIKTFRDRDINYGYTF
>.|13|TRBV29-1|TRBJ1-4
CSAWDHKYEKLFF
>few|17|TRBV6-5|TRBJ2-2
CASRQISGRENTGELFF
>once|16|TRBV11-2|TRBJ2-5
CASSLGLAGESETQYF
>few|17|TRBV3-1|TRBJ1-1
CASSQGPDRGPDTEAFF
>few|15|TRBV27|TRBJ1-2
CASSTEGQGFYGYTF
>.|15|TRBV7-6|TRBJ2-7
CASSSSRSTTTKQYF
>many|17|TRBV7-6|TRBJ1-5
CASSLLLGGKSNQPQHF
>.|13|TRBV4-3|TRBJ1-1
CASSPVRFAEAFF
>.|18|TRBV12-5|TRBJ2-5
CASGFQPRERGPQETQYF
>many|17|TRBV7-8|TRBJ2-1
CASSLPGRTSGENEQFF
>.|13|TRBV29-1|TRBJ2-2
CSVVVTGVGELFF
>few|13|TRBV19|TRBJ2-1
CASRTNTYNEQFF
>few|18|TRBV7-9|TRBJ2-3
CASSLGASIGLLTDTQYF
>few|12|TRBV6-6|TRBJ2-7
CASSDGGSEQYF
>once|11|TRBV27|TRBJ1-2
CASGTGPGYTF
>few|15|TRBV6-6|TRBJ1-6
CASSYGNWGNSPLHF
>.|17|TRBV4-1|TRBJ2-1
CASSQEGLTGEPPEQFF
>few|16|TRBV7-8|TRBJ2-1
CASSRKLGVSYNEQFF
>.|15|TRBV7-2|TRBJ2-3
CASNLFAGSTDTQYF
>.|15|TRBV19|TRBJ2-7
CASSRSQGELYEQYF
>.|12|TRBV4-2|TRBJ1-2
CASRHGGNGYTF
>once|14|TRBV9|TRBJ1-5
CASSATGLDQPQHF
>many|12|TRBV7-9|TRBJ2-1
CASSSTVVYPFF
>.|12|TRBV29-1|TRBJ1-5
CSATGGNQPQHF
>few|13|TRBV2|TRBJ1-2
CAGGRNANYGYTF
>many|16|TRBV12-3/TRBV12-4|TRBJ1-2
CAINYPLRDRGYGYTF
>.|12|TRBV20-1|TRBJ1-1
CSAVGGDTEAFF
>few|15|TRBV7-3|TRBJ2-2
CASSDQDTYTGELFF
>.|16|TRBV5-4|TRBJ1-1
CASSPTRGGGGTEAFF
>few|15|TRBV3-1|TRBJ2-7
CASSQDPGGNYEQYF
>.|17|TRBV12-5|TRBJ1-2
CASGHNLRDIANYGYTF
>.|11|TRBV10-3|TRBJ1-1
CAILTGREAFF
>.|17|TRBV10-3|TRBJ1-2
CVISDPGEMVPIYGYTF
>few|13|TRBV7-8|TRBJ2-7
CASSFGTFYEQYF
>few|17|TRBV12-3/TRBV12-4|TRBJ2-3
CASRWGGQSGGTDTQYF
>few|15|TRBV29-1|TRBJ2-7
CSVEAPDRGPYEQYF
>few|15|TRBV7-9|TRBJ1-1
CASSSRDGLNTEAFF
>many|12|TRBV6-2/TRBV6-3|TRBJ2-1
CASKVPGNEQFF